This T cell receptor (beta chain) derives from a study of blood T cell repertoires in COVID-19. As for the study in general: Sites in the United States, Italy and Spain provided acute and convalescent COVID-19 samples. In each case, the material was cDNA or gDNA derived from T cells, B-cell-depleted T cells, or PBMCs.

The V segment lost 4 bases and the J segment 0 bases; nucleotides outside the gene matches: 9. CDR3 size: 17 residues. Looked up from germline, CDR1 is SGHRS and CDR2 is YFSETQ. Original handling: Reference gene primer amplification in the assay estimated nucleated cell counts. Profiled with immunoSEQ multiplex PCR; TCRdb holds only in-frame clones, not every one. That table supplies the V and J calls and clone size; D and trimming were determined from the DNA. The table has about 68,000 clones, 75% to 90% seen once. The rearrangement joins TRBV5-1 to TRBJ2-5; 10 bases match TRBD2. The receptor was derived from a man aged 25-45 years with acute or convalescent COVID-19. The sequencing input was peripheral blood. CDR3 sequence: CASSPTNSGRYQETQYF. CDR3 in DNA: TGCGCCAGCAGCCCGACGAATAGCGGGAGGTACCAAGAGACCCAGTACTTC.